This TCR beta chain was identified during a study of cytomegalovirus exposure and HLA in healthy donors. Study-wide points: Researchers catalogued under 200 TCR beta chains as cytomegalovirus-associated.

The protocol was immunoSEQ multiplex PCR, while the TCRdb copy is restricted to in-frame clones and leaves out a portion. This sample yields tens of thousands of clones, of which 93% are seen a single time; about 3.8% belongs to the top ten. This clone was counted only a few times. Its antigen is unknown. The CDR3 is 21 amino acids. V gave up 4 bases and J gave up 9 bases, with 37 bases separating them. CDR1 MRHNA and CDR2 SNTAGT come from the germline V gene. The TCR originated in a woman in her 30s in good health and CMV-seronegative. Material for sequencing was PBMCs. The gene calls are TRBV6-4 and TRBJ1-5, with D uncertain. The CDR3 DNA sequence: TGTGCCAGCAGTGCCTCAAGGTCGGGGAAGGAGGGAGTGTGGCCAATCTCGCCCCAGCATTTT. Translation: CASSASRSGKEGVWPISPQHF.